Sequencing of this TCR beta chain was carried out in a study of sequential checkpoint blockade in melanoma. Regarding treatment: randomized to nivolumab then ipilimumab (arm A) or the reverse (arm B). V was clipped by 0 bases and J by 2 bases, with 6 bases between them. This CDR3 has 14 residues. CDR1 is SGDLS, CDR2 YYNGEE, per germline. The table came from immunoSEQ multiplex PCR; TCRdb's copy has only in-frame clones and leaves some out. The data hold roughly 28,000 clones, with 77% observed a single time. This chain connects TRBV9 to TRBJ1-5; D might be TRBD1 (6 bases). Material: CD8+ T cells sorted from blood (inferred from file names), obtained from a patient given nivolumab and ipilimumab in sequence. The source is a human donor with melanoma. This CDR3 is CASSVAGGNQPQHF. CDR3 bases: TGTGCCAGCAGCGTAGCAGGGGGCAATCAGCCCCAGCATTTT.